The 7 T cell receptor beta chains listed next were all sequenced from one sample in a study of cytomegalovirus exposure and HLA in healthy donors. PCR involved 60 Vbeta and 13 Jbeta primers. Profiled with immunoSEQ multiplex PCR; TCRdb holds only in-frame clones, not every one. The sample consists of about 140,000 clones, roughly 72% of them appearing once. The sequenced sample was PBMCs. These receptors came from a man aged 35-49 years in good health and CMV-seronegative.

This clone was observed many times. The chain links TRBV5-4 to TRBJ1-1; D remains unclear. Trimming shortened V by 4 bases and J by 0 bases, and 4 bases separated the two germline ends. The germline V gene encodes CDR1 SGHNT and CDR2 YYREEE (reference sequence). This CDR3 region has 12 residues. This chain's CDR3 is CASSAVNTEAFF. The CDR3 DNA reads TGTGCCAGCAGCGCGGTGAACACTGAAGCTTTCTTT. The complete variable domain, with remaining parts taken from reference TRBV5-4 and TRBJ1-1, reads ETGVTQSPTHLIKTRGQQVTLRCSSQSGHNTVSWYQQALGQGPQFIFQYYREEENGRGNFPPRFSGLQFPNYSSELNVNALELDDSALYLCASSAVNTEAFFGQGTRLTVV.

The J gene is TRBJ2-5, the V gene TRBV19; no clear D gene. V lost 1 base and J lost 3, with 9 bases in between. Per the germline V gene, CDR1 is LNHDA and CDR2 is SQIVND (reference sequence). The CDR3 loop spans 14 amino acids. The CDR3 region has the DNA TGTGCCAGTAGTATAGTCTTAGGAGAAGAGACCCAGTACTTC. It is translated as CASSIVLGEETQYF.

The V and J genes are TRBV18 and TRBJ2-7; weak D call: TRBD2 (5 bases). Germline CDR1 KGHSH, CDR2 LQKENI. V was cut by 2 bases and J by 2 bases, with 13 bases left in between. The CDR3 consists of 15 residues. The CDR3 protein is CASSPEEDGAYEQYF. CDR3 in DNA: TGTGCCAGCTCACCAGAGGAGGACGGGGCCTACGAGCAGTACTTC.

This clone came up a few times. The rearrangement links TRBV15 to TRBJ2-5; TRBD2 aligns across 12 bases. The V and J ends lost 5 bases and 5 bases, in that order; junction bases with no gene match: 6. Germline V gene sequence: CDR1 LNHNV, CDR2 YYDKDF (reference sequence). The CDR3 sequence is 15 residues long. The CDR3 DNA is TGTGCCACCAGCTTGGGACTAGCGGGCGGGGAGACCCAGTACTTC. Translation: CATSLGLAGGETQYF.

This chain joins TRBV28 and TRBJ2-5, with 11 bases that match TRBD2. TRBJ2-7 explains the end of the DNA better; the J call may be wrong. The length of the CDR3 is 14 residues. Germline lookup yields CDR1 MDHEN and CDR2 SYDVKM. CDR3 coding DNA: TGTGCCAGTGCGTGGGCTAGCGGGGGGTTCGAGCAGTACTTC. Amino acid sequence: CASAWASGGFEQYF.

The rearrangement joins TRBV7-6 to TRBJ1-1, with D uncertain. V was shortened by 2 bases and J by 1 base, with 8 bases between the two germline ends. The germline V gene encodes CDR1 SGHVS and CDR2 FNYEAQ. This CDR3 spans 14 amino acids. CDR3 nucleotide sequence: TGTGCCAGCAGCTTAACCCCAGGGAACACTGAAGCTTTCTTT. Translated: CASSLTPGNTEAFF.

The rearrangement links TRBV10-3 to TRBJ2-7, with 8 bases aligning to TRBD1. This CDR3 contains 14 residues. Trimming removed 0 bases from V and 5 bases from J; junction bases left unmatched: 3. Germline-derived CDR1 and CDR2 are ENHRY and SYGVKD. Here the CDR3 DNA reads TGTGCCATCAGTGAGTCAGTCAGGGGGCACGAGCAGTACTTC. The encoded protein is CAISESVRGHEQYF.